Presented here are 12 T cell receptor beta chains from one specimen sequenced in a study of OX40 agonist ivuxolimab in advanced cancers. Method: immunoSEQ multiplex PCR; TCRdb's copy keeps in-frame clones and lacks some. In the table there are roughly 30,000 clones, roughly nine tenths of which are singletons. The source was CD4+ or CD8+ T cells sorted from blood, collected in a trial of the OX40 agonist ivuxolimab. These receptor sequences come from an adult with an advanced solid tumor such as melanoma, head and neck, liver or kidney cancer.

This clone was observed a single time. The chain couples TRBV27 to TRBJ2-7, with TRBD2 matching 7 bases. V was pared by 7 bases and J by 7 bases, with 13 bases of the junction left unmatched. The CDR3 is made up of 14 amino acids. Germline V gives CDR1 MNHEY, CDR2 SMNVEV (reference sequence). The CDR3 reads CASNTGGISGEQYF. CDR3 sequence (DNA): TGTGCCAGCAACACGGGAGGCATCTCGGGAGAGCAGTACTTC.

Only one count was recorded for this clone. The chain combines TRBV19 with TRBJ1-5; TRBD1 might be the D (6 bases). Germline-derived CDR1 and CDR2 are LNHDA and SQIVND (reference sequence). V was pared by 1 base and J by 5 bases, with 15 bases between. The CDR3 runs 16 residues. The CDR3, as DNA: TGTGCCAGTAGTATAGGTCTCTATGGGGGGCATCAGCCCCAGCATTTT. It translates to CASSIGLYGGHQPQHF.

The chain carries TRBV7-6 and TRBJ2-1; D gene uncertain. The germline V gene encodes CDR1 SGHVS and CDR2 FNYEAQ. The CDR3 has 15 residues. The V end was cut by 5 bases, the J end by 6 bases, with 17 bases between. The CDR3, as DNA: TGTGCCAGCAGCGGTGGGCCCACGGGCCCCAATGAGCAGTTCTTC. This gives the protein CASSGGPTGPNEQFF.

The chain is built from TRBV27 and TRBJ2-7; 8 nucleotides agree with TRBD1. Germline loops: CDR1 MNHEY, CDR2 SMNVEV (reference sequence). CDR3 length equals 13 residues. J gave up 2 bases and V 4 bases, and 1 base lay outside the gene matches. The CDR3 is CASSWGQAYEQYF. CDR3 nucleotides: TGTGCCAGCAGTTGGGGACAGGCCTACGAGCAGTACTTC.

The chain is built from TRBV6-1 and TRBJ1-5, with D hard to call. The CDR3 runs 15 residues. Per the germline V gene, CDR1 is MNHNS and CDR2 is SASEGT. Trimming left V 0 bases short and J 5 bases short, with 11 bases between. In nucleotides, the CDR3 is TGTGCCAGCAGTGAAGCGGGCAGAGATCATCAGCCCCAGCATTTT. Translation gives CASSEAGRDHQPQHF.

The chain has TRBV7-9 and TRBJ1-1, with no clear D. The V gene's germline CDR1 is SEHNR and CDR2 FQNEAQ (reference sequence). The CDR3 loop spans 12 amino acids. V was shortened by 0 bases and J by 8 bases, with 7 bases between the two germline ends. The CDR3 sequence is CASSLARREAFF. The CDR3 DNA is TGTGCCAGCAGCTTAGCACGACGAGAAGCTTTCTTT.

This chain joins TRBV11-2 and TRBJ1-1; D may be TRBD1 (6 bases). The V gene's germline CDR1 is SGHAT and CDR2 FQNNGV. V was trimmed by 1 base and J by 1 base, leaving 10 bases between them. The CDR3 sequence is 15 residues long. The CDR3 DNA sequence: TGTGCCAGCAGCTTAGGCTGGGGGCGGAACACTGAAGCTTTCTTT. Its translation is CASSLGWGRNTEAFF.

This clone was seen a single time. V is TRBV11-2 and J is TRBJ2-1, with TRBD1 matching 9 bases. With 4 bases clipped from V and 13 bases from J, the junction kept 8 bases outside the gene matches. This CDR3 region has 13 residues. Germline V gives CDR1 SGHAT, CDR2 FQNNGV. The CDR3 nucleotides are TGTGCCAGCAGCTACGGGACAGGGCGTGGACAGTTCTTC. Amino acids: CASSYGTGRGQFF.

Comments on this clone: The same CDR3 also results from other DNA sequences found in this sample. CDR3 in amino acids: CAISGGDTGSPYEQYF. The DNA for the CDR3 is TGTGCCATCAGTGGGGGAGACACGGGGTCCCCCTACGAGCAGTACTTC. The chain uses TRBV10-3 and TRBJ2-7, with D maybe TRBD2 (5 bases). There are 16 residues in the CDR3. Trimming shortened V by 4 bases and J by 2 bases, and 18 bases separated the two germline ends. CDR1 is ENHRY and CDR2 is SYGVKD in the germline V gene.

This clone was recorded only once. This rearrangement joins TRBV9 to TRBJ2-3; no reliable D call. Germline assignment: CDR1 SGDLS and CDR2 YYNGEE. The CDR3 loop spans 13 amino acids. The V end lost 3 bases, the J end lost 7 bases, and 12 bases lay between the germline ends. The CDR3: CASSDTELNTQYF. The CDR3 nucleotides read TGTGCCAGCAGCGATACAGAGTTGAATACGCAGTATTTT.

Ten or more counts support this clone. The chain links TRBV4-2 to TRBJ2-7, with 9 bases aligning to TRBD2. Germline loops: CDR1 LGHNA, CDR2 YNFKEQ. J gave up 0 bases and V 0 bases, and 0 bases lay outside the gene matches. The CDR3 totals 15 residues. The CDR3 nucleotides read TGTGCCAGCAGCCAAGATAGCGGGAGCTCCTACGAGCAGTACTTC. It translates to CASSQDSGSSYEQYF.

This clone occurred a few times. Other DNA sequences in the same sample also yield this CDR3. The rearrangement uses TRBV27 and TRBJ1-5, with unresolved D. The V end was cut by 3 bases, the J end by 1 base, with 10 bases between. Germline assignment: CDR1 MNHEY and CDR2 SMNVEV (reference sequence). There are 15 residues in the CDR3. DNA for the CDR3: TGTGCCAGCAGTTTGGGCGGAGTGAGCAATCAGCCCCAGCATTTT. Encoded protein: CASSLGGVSNQPQHF.